This T cell receptor (beta chain) was sequenced during a study of T cell repertoires in cytomegalovirus infection. Comment on this clonotype: Its antigen is unidentified.

The germline gives CDR1 DFQATT, CDR2 SNEGSKA (reference sequence). V was pared by 4 bases and J by 5 bases, with 6 bases of the junction left unmatched. The CDR3 runs to 13 residues. TCRdb re-called the reads through MiXCR, storing one row per CDR3 protein. The sample has about 920,000 distinct CDR3 sequences, approximately 32% seen once. Sequences were derived from cultured CD8+ T cells from PBMCs, sampled from culture after CMV antigen stimulation. This sequence originates from a human donor in good health (CMV status not recorded). Some clones in this sample may be carry-over from other donors' samples. This chain links TRBV20-1 with TRBJ2-7; TRBD1 aligns across 9 bases. The CDR3 reads CSATGQGSHEQYF. In DNA, the CDR3 is TGCAGTGCTACTGGACAGGGGTCCCACGAGCAGTACTTC.